This is a list of T cell receptor beta chains from one sample in a study of cytomegalovirus exposure and HLA in healthy donors. Profiled with immunoSEQ multiplex PCR; TCRdb holds only in-frame clones, not every one. This repertoire shows over 200,000 clones, about nine tenths found once; its top ten account for more than 1.5%. Sequenced: PBMCs. Receptor source: a woman between 18 and 29 years old in good health and CMV-seropositive. Both conserved end residues are part of each CDR3. The D gene is left open where the match is weak. Clone size is shown for a subset of rows, as once, few, many or a class of expanded clone.

NA,TRBJ2-7,NA,TRBV9,CASSVNAGVYEQYF,TGTGCCAGCAGCGTAAACGCAGGGGTCTACGAGCAGTACTTC
NA,TRBJ1-2,NA,TRBV6-5,CASSRTSSFYGYTF,TGTGCCAGCAGTCGGACATCTTCATTCTATGGCTACACCTTC
NA,TRBJ1-5,NA,TRBV7-9,CASSFGSGNQPQHF,TGTGCCAGCAGCTTCGGGTCAGGGAATCAGCCCCAGCATTTT
TRBD1,TRBJ1-1,NA,TRBV5-6,CASSFSGGGLATEAFF,TGTGCCAGCAGCTTCTCAGGGGGAGGACTTGCCACTGAAGCTTTCTTT
TRBD2,TRBJ2-1,NA,TRBV9,CASSRGRGLAGASYNEQFF,TGTGCCAGCAGCAGGGGGAGGGGACTAGCGGGAGCTTCCTACAATGAGCAGTTCTTC
TRBD1,TRBJ1-5,NA,TRBV6-5,CASSYGTELNQPQHF,TGTGCCAGCAGTTACGGGACAGAACTAAATCAGCCCCAGCATTTT
TRBD2,TRBJ2-1,NA,TRBV7-9,CASSSRTSGRANEQFF,TGTGCCAGCAGCTCGCGGACTAGCGGGAGAGCGAATGAGCAGTTCTTC
TRBD2,TRBJ2-3,NA,TRBV28,CASSFPTSGGTDTQYF,TGTGCCAGCAGTTTCCCGACTAGCGGGGGGACAGATACGCAGTATTTT
TRBD1,TRBJ1-5,NA,TRBV2,CASRIYRGRNQPQHF,TGTGCCAGCAGGATTTACAGGGGTCGAAATCAGCCCCAGCATTTT
TRBD1,TRBJ1-5,NA,TRBV4-1,CASSQDWGGAGGQPQHF,TGCGCCAGCAGCCAAGATTGGGGTGGGGCAGGGGGTCAGCCCCAGCATTTT
TRBD1,TRBJ1-2,few,TRBV25-1,CASRGTGRPYGYTF,TGTGCCAGCAGGGGGACAGGGAGACCCTATGGCTACACCTTC
TRBD2,TRBJ2-7,NA,TRBV13,CASRRAGGGYEQYF,TGTGCCAGCCGACGGGCGGGAGGGGGCTACGAGCAGTACTTC
TRBD1,TRBJ1-3,NA,TRBV7-6,CASSPSAVDRAPGNTIYF,TGTGCCAGCAGCCCCTCCGCCGTGGACAGGGCCCCCGGAAACACCATATATTTT
NA,TRBJ2-5,NA,TRBV5-1,CASSPGIGYQETQYF,TGCGCCAGCAGCCCCGGCATCGGGTACCAAGAGACCCAGTACTTC
NA,TRBJ2-7,NA,TRBV2,CASVGSGLYEQYF,TGTGCCAGCGTCGGGTCGGGACTCTACGAGCAGTACTTC
NA,TRBJ2-1,NA,TRBV7-8,CASSPLAVTSYNEQFF,TGTGCCAGCAGCCCCCTGGCCGTAACCAGCTACAATGAGCAGTTCTTC
NA,TRBJ2-2,NA,TRBV9,CASSHFTGMRTGELFF,TGTGCCAGCAGCCATTTTACAGGGATGCGGACCGGGGAGCTGTTTTTT
NA,TRBJ2-3,NA,TRBV6-1,CASSVDMSTDTQYF,TGTGCCAGCAGTGTTGACATGTCCACAGATACGCAGTATTTT
NA,TRBJ2-7,NA,TRBV2,CASSRGTLYEQYF,TGTGCCAGCAGTAGGGGGACCCTTTACGAGCAGTACTTC
TRBD2,TRBJ2-1,NA,TRBV27,CASSTARLAFTDNEQFF,TGTGCCAGCAGTACCGCCCGACTAGCTTTTACTGACAATGAGCAGTTCTTC
TRBD1,TRBJ1-1,once,TRBV7-2,CASTSRAGTVNTEAFF,TGTGCCAGCACCTCCAGGGCAGGGACAGTGAACACTGAAGCTTTCTTT
TRBD2,TRBJ2-7,NA,TRBV27,CASNERGGVREQYF,TGTGCCTCCAACGAGCGCGGGGGAGTACGTGAGCAGTACTTC
NA,TRBJ1-2,NA,TRBV5-6,CASSIPGYSPYGYTF,TGTGCCAGCAGCATCCCTGGGTACAGCCCCTATGGCTACACCTTC
NA,TRBJ1-1,NA,TRBV5-5,CASSWEGGDTEAFF,TGTGCCAGCAGCTGGGAGGGGGGAGACACTGAAGCTTTCTTT
NA,TRBJ2-1,NA,TRBV7-8,CASSLFRGYEQFF,TGTGCCAGCAGCTTATTTCGGGGGTATGAGCAGTTCTTC
NA,TRBJ1-1,NA,TRBV19,CASDGEAEAFF,TGTGCCAGCGACGGGGAGGCTGAAGCTTTCTTT
NA,TRBJ2-3,NA,TRBV7-9,CASSGKTQDTQYF,TGTGCCAGCAGCGGCAAGACACAAGATACGCAGTATTTT
TRBD2,TRBJ2-3,NA,TRBV5-1,CASSLAGDLDTQYF,TGCGCCAGCAGCTTAGCGGGAGATTTAGATACGCAGTATTTT
NA,TRBJ1-2,few,TRBV5-1,CASSLGADYGYTF,TGCGCCAGCAGCTTGGGGGCAGACTATGGCTACACCTTC
NA,TRBJ1-4,NA,TRBV5-1,CASSLQGPATNEKLFF,TGCGCCAGCAGCTTACAGGGACCTGCAACTAATGAAAAACTGTTTTTT
TRBD1,TRBJ2-5,NA,TRBV9,CASSTLGQGYPETQYF,TGTGCCAGCAGCACCCTAGGACAGGGCTATCCAGAGACCCAGTACTTC
TRBD2,TRBJ2-7,NA,TRBV30,CAWSALGLGEQYF,TGTGCCTGGAGTGCCCTGGGACTAGGCGAGCAGTACTTC
NA,TRBJ2-7,NA,TRBV28,CASSLLTMRGYLHEQYF,TGTGCCAGCAGTTTATTGACAATGAGGGGGTATCTCCACGAGCAGTACTTC
NA,TRBJ2-7,NA,TRBV7-8,CASSLDREPPPYEQYF,TGTGCCAGCAGCTTAGATCGGGAACCCCCCCCCTACGAGCAGTACTTC
NA,TRBJ2-3,NA,TRBV11-1,CASSLRDSPTDTQYF,TGTGCCAGCAGCTTAAGGGACTCCCCCACAGATACGCAGTATTTT